This T cell receptor (beta chain) was sequenced during a study of T-cell memory formation after mild COVID-19. As regards this clonotype: Its specificity is unknown.

5'RACE, which relied on constant-segment primers, yielded TCR alpha and TCR beta cDNA libraries carrying sample barcodes and UMIs. MiXCR, applied by TCRdb to the 5' RACE reads, yields one record per CDR3 protein. Of hundreds of thousands of distinct CDR3 sequences listed, more than 15% are singletons. General study results and limits: Largely, contracting CD4+ clones fell within CM and EM, and contracting CD8+ clones within EMRA. Contracting clones from day 15 to 85 showed balanced CD4/CD8; later expanders favored CD4+.

This TCR came from a man aged 18 to 29 who had mild COVID-19 (a few samples of this study predate the infection). Cell type and time point are not known. The sequenced material came from PBMCs or a T cell subset sorted from them (not recorded which).

The chain's CDR3 is CASSGPGTGNTEAFF. The CDR3 DNA reads as TGTGCCAGCAGTGGCCCCGGGACAGGGAACACTGAAGCTTTCTTT. The chain links TRBV12-3 or TRBV12-4 to TRBJ1-1; 8 bases fit TRBD1. The CDR3 sequence is 15 residues long. Losses at the gene ends were 5 bases for V and 1 base for J; bases not matched to a gene: 6.